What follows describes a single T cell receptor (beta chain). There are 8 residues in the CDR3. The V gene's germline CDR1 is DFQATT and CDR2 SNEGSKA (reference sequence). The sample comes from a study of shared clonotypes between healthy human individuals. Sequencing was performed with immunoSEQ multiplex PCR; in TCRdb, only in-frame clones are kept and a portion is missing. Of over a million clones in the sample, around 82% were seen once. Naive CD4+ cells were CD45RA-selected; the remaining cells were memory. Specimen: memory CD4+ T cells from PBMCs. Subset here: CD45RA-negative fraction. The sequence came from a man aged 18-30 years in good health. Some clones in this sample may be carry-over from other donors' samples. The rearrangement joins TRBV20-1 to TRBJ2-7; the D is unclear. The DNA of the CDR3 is TGCAGCGTTTACGAGCAGTACTTC. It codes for CSVYEQYF.